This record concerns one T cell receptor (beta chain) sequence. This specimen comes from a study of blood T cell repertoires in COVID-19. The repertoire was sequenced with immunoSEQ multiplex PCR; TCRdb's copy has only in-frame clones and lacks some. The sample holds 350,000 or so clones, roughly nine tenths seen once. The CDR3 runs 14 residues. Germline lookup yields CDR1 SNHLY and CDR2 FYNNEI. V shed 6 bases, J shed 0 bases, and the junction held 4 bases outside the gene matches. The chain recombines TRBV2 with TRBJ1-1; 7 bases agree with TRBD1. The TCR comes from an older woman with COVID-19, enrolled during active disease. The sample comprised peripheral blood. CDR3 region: CASRVTGMNTEAFF. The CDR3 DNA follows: TGTGCCAGCAGAGTGACAGGGATGAACACTGAAGCTTTCTTT.